This T cell receptor (beta chain) came from a study of CD8+CD57+ T cells in acquired aplastic anemia. Overall study results and limits: Patients shared 25 to 35 CD8+ CDR3 sequences with controls. Between patients and controls, CD8+ Simpson's diversity did not vary significantly.

As regards this clonotype: Its specificity is unknown.

According to the study, genomic DNA was the template for TCR beta VDJ and CDR3 profiling. TCRdb recomputed calls from the reads with MiXCR, one row per CDR3 protein. Of 150,000 to 200,000 distinct CDR3 sequences detected, 50% to 75% appear once; the ten largest clones hold 45%. This receptor was obtained from a human donor in good health. The sample comprised sorted CD4+, CD8+, or CD8+CD57+ T cells (not recorded which) from PBMCs.

CDR3 region: CASSLAASGGREQYF. The CDR3 DNA reads TGTGCCAGCAGCTTGGCGGCCTCGGGAGGGCGGGAGCAGTACTTC. The rearrangement joins TRBV7-2 to TRBJ2-7; 8 bases are shared with TRBD2. CDR3 length: 15 residues. Germline CDR1 reads SGHTA; CDR2 reads FQGNSA. Germline trimming cut 3 bases from V and 7 bases from J; bases unmatched to any gene: 11.